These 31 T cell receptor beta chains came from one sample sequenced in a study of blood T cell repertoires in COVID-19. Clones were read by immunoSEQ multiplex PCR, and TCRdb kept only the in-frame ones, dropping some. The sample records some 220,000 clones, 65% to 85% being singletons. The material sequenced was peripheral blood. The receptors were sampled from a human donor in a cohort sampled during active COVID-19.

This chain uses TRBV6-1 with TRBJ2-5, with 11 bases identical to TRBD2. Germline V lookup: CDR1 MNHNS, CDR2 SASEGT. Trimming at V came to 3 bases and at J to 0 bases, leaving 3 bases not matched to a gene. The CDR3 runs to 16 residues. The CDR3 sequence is CASSDWTSGYQETQYF. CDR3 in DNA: TGTGCCAGCAGTGATTGGACTAGCGGGTACCAAGAGACCCAGTACTTC.

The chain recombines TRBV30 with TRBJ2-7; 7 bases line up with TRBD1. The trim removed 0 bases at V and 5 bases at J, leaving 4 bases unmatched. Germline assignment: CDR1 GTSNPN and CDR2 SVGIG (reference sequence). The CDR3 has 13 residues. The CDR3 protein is CAWSVEGAHEQYF. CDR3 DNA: TGTGCCTGGAGTGTCGAGGGGGCCCACGAGCAGTACTTC.

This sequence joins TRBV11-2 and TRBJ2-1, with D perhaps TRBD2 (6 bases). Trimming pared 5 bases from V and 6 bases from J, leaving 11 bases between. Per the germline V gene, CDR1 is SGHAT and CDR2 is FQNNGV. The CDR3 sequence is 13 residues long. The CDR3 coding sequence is TGTGCCAGCAGCCCAGGGACTGCCAATGAGCAGTTCTTC. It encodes CASSPGTANEQFF.

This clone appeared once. This CDR3 reads CASSADPYEQYF. The CDR3 coding sequence is TGTGCCAGCAGCGCGGATCCCTACGAGCAGTACTTC. V is TRBV6-6 and J is TRBJ2-7; D is unclear. Trimming cost V 6 bases and J 2 bases, with 8 bases left between them. From germline, CDR1 is MNHNY and CDR2 SVGAGI (reference sequence). This CDR3 spans 12 amino acids.

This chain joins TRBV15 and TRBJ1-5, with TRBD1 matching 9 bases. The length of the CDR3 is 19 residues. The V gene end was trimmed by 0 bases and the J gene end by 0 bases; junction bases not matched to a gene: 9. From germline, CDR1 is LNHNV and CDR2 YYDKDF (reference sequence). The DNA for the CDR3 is TGTGCCACCAGCAGAGAGGCACAGGGGGCAGGAGATAGCAATCAGCCCCAGCATTTT. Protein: CATSREAQGAGDSNQPQHF.

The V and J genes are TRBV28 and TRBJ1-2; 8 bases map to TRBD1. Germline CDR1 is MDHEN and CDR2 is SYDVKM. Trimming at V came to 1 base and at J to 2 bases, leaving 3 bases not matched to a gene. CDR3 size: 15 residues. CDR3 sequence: CASSLYSGGNYGYTF. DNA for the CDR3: TGTGCCAGCAGTTTATATTCAGGGGGCAACTATGGCTACACCTTC.

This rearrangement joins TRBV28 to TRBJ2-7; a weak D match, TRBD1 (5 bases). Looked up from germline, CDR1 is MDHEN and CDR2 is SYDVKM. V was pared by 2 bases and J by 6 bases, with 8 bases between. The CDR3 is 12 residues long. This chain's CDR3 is CASSLGAREQYF. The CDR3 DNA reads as TGTGCCAGCAGTTTAGGGGCTCGCGAGCAGTACTTC.

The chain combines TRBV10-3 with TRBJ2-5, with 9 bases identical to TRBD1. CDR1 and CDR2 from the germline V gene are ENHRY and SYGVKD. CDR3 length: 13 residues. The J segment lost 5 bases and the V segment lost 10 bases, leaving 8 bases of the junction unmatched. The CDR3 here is CATLQGAEETQYF. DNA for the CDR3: TGTGCCACATTACAGGGGGCCGAGGAGACCCAGTACTTC.

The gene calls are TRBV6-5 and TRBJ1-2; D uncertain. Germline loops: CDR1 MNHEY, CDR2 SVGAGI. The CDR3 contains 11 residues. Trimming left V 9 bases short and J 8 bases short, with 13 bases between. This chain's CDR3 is CASMRADGYTF. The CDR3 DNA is TGTGCCAGTATGAGGGCAGACGGCTACACCTTC.

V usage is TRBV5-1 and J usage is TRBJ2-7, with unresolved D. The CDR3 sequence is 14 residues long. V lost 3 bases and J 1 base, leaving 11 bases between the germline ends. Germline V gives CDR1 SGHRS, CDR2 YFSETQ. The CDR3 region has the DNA TGCGCCAGCAGCTCCGACTCGAGATCCTACGAGCAGTACTTC. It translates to CASSSDSRSYEQYF.

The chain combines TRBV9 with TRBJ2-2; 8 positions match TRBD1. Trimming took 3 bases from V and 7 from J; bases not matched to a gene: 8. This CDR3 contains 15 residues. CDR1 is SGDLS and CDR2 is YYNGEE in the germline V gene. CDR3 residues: CASSGYQGAIGELFF. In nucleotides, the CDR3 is TGTGCCAGCAGCGGATACCAGGGGGCCATCGGGGAGCTGTTTTTT.

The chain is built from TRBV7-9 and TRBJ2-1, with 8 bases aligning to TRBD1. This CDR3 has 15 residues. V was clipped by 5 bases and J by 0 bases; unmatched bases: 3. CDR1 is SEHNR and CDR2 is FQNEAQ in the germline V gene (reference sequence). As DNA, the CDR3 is TGTGCCAGCAGCCCCACAGGGGGCTCCTACAATGAGCAGTTCTTC. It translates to CASSPTGGSYNEQFF.

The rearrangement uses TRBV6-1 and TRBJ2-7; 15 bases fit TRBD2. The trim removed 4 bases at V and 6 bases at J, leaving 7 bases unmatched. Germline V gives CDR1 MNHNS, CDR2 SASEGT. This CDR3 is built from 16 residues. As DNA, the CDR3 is TGTGCCAGCAGTGGGGGACTAGCGGGAGGAATAGCCGAGCAGTACTTC. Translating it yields CASSGGLAGGIAEQYF.

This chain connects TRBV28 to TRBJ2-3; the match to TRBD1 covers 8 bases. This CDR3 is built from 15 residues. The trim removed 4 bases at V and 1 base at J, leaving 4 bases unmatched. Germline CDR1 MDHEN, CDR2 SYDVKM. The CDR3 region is CASSSGGLGTDTQYF. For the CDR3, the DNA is TGTGCCAGCAGTTCAGGGGGCCTGGGCACAGATACGCAGTATTTT.

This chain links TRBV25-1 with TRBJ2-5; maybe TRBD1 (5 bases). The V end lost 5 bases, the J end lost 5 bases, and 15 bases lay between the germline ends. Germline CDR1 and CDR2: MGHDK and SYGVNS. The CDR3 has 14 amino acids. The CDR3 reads CASSIAGSVETQYF. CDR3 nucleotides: TGTGCCAGCAGTATTGCAGGGTCCGTCGAGACCCAGTACTTC.

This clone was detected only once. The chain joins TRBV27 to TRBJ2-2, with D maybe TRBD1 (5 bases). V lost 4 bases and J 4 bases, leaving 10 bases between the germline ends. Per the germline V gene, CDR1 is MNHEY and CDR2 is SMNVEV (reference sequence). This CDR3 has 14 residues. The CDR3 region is CASSSRVATGELFF. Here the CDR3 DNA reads TGTGCCAGCAGTTCCAGGGTGGCCACCGGGGAGCTGTTTTTT.

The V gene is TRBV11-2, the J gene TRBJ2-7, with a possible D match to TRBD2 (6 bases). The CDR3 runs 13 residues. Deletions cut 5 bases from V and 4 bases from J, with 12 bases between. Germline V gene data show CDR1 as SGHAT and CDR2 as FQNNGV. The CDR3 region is CASSPGTGYEQYF. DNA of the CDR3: TGTGCCAGCAGCCCCGGGACTGGTTACGAGCAGTACTTC.

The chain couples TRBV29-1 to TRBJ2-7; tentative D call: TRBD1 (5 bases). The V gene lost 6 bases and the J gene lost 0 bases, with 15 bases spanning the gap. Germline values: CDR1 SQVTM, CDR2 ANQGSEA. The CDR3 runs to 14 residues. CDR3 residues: CSVYTNRFSYEQYF. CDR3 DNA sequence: TGCAGCGTATATACAAACAGGTTCTCCTACGAGCAGTACTTC.

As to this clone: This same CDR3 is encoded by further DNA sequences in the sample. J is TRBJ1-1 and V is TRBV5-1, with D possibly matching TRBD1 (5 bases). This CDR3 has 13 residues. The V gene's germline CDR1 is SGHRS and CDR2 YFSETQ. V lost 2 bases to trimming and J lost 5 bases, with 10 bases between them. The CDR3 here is CASSLEGVTEAFF. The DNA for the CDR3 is TGCGCCAGCAGCTTAGAAGGGGTAACTGAAGCTTTCTTT.

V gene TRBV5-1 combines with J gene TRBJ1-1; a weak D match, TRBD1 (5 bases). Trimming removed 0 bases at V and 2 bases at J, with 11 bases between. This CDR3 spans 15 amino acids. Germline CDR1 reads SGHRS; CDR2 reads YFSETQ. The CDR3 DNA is TGCGCCAGCAGCTTGGGCGCCCAGGGAAACACTGAAGCTTTCTTT. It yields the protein CASSLGAQGNTEAFF.

CDR3 region: CASSPTEGLYNEQFF. DNA of the CDR3: TGCGCCAGCAGCCCTACGGAGGGACTCTACAATGAGCAGTTCTTC. This rearrangement joins TRBV5-1 to TRBJ2-1; possible D gene TRBD2, 6 bases. V lost 4 bases and J lost 3, with 14 bases in between. The CDR3 contains 15 residues. CDR1 SGHRS and CDR2 YFSETQ come from the germline V gene.

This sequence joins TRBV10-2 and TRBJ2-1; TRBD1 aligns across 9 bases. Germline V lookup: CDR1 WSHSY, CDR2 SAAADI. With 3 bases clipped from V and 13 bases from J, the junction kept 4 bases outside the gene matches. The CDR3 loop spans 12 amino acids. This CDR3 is CASSETGGHQFF. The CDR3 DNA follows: TGCGCCAGCAGTGAAACAGGGGGCCACCAGTTCTTC.

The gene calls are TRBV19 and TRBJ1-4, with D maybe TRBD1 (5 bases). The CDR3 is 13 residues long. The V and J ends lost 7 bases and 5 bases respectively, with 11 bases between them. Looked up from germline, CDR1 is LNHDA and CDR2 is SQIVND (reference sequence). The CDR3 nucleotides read TGTGCCAGTAATGGGGGGATGAATGAAAAACTGTTTTTT. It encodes CASNGGMNEKLFF. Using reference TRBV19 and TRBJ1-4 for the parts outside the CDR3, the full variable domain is DGGITQSPKYLFRKEGQNVTLSCEQNLNHDAMYWYRQDPGQGLRLIYYSQIVNDFQKGDIAEGYSVSREKKESFPLTVTSAQKNPTAFYLCASNGGMNEKLFFGSGTQLSVL.

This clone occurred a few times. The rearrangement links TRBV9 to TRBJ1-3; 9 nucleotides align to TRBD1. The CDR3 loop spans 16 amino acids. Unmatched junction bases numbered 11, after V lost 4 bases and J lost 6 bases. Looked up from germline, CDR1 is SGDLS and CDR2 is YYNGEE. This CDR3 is CASSLRGDRAANTIYF. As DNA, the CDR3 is TGTGCCAGCAGCCTCCGAGGGGACAGGGCGGCAAACACCATATATTTT.

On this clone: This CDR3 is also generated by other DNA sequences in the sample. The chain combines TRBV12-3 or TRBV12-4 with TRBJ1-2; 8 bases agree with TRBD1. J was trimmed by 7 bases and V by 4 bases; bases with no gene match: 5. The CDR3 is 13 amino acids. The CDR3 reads CASSSQGAGGYTF. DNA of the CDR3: TGTGCCAGCAGTTCCCAGGGGGCAGGTGGCTACACCTTC.

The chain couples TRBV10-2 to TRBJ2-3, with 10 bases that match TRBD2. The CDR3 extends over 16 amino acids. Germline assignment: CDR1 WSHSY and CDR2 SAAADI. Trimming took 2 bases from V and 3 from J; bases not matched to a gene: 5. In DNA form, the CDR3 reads TGCGCCAGCAGTGAGACTAGCGGGGCAACAACAGATACGCAGTATTTT. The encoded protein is CASSETSGATTDTQYF.

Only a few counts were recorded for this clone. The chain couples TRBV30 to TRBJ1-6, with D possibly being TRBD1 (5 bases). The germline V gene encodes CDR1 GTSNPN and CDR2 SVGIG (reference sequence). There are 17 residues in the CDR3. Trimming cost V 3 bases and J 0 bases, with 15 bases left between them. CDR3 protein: CAWRRVGGRSYNSPLHF. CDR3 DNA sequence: TGTGCCTGGAGGCGGGTCGGGGGTCGCTCCTATAATTCACCCCTCCACTTT.

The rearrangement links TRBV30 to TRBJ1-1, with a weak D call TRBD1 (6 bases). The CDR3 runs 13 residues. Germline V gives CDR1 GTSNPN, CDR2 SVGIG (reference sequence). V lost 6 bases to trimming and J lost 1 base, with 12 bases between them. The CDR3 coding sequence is TGTGCCTGCGGGGGGCTAAGGAACACTGAAGCTTTCTTT. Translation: CACGGLRNTEAFF.

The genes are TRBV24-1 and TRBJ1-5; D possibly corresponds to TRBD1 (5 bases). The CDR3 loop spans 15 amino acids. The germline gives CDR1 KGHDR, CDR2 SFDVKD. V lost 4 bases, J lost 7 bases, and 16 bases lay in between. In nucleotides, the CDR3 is TGTGCCACCAGTGACTCGGCCTTCCCAGGGCAGCCCCAGCATTTT. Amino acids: CATSDSAFPGQPQHF.

The CDR3 here is CASSTGTSAYNEQFF. The CDR3 nucleotides are TGTGCCAGCAGTACCGGGACTAGCGCTTACAATGAGCAGTTCTTC. V is TRBV6-4 and J is TRBJ2-1; 10 bases are shared with TRBD2. The CDR3 has 15 amino acids. The germline gives CDR1 MRHNA, CDR2 SNTAGT. Germline trimming cut 5 bases from V and 4 bases from J; bases unmatched to any gene: 5.

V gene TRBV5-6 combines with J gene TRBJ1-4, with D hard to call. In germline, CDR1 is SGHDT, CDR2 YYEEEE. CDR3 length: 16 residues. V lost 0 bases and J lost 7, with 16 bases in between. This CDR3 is CASSLGEKGRPEKLFF. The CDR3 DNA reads TGTGCCAGCAGCTTGGGGGAGAAAGGTCGCCCTGAAAAACTGTTTTTT.